This paragraph covers one TCR beta chain sequence. Measured with immunoSEQ multiplex PCR; TCRdb has only the in-frame clones, and not every one. The data contain 300,000 to 350,000 clones, 85% to 90% of them seen just once; the ten biggest clones take up roughly a tenth. CDR3 length equals 13 residues. From germline, CDR1 is SGHVS and CDR2 FQNEAQ. Unmatched junction bases numbered 1, after V lost 0 bases and J lost 10 bases. This sample stems from a study of blood T cell repertoires in COVID-19. Study background: Some COVID-19 samples were acute and others convalescent; all came from the United States, Italy and Spain.

This chain links TRBV7-8 with TRBJ2-1, with 9 bases that match TRBD2. Sequenced sample: PBMCs or T cells enriched from blood (not recorded which). The sequence came from a woman in her 30s who had recovered from COVID-19. CDR3 loop: CASSLAGLAEQFF. The CDR3 coding sequence is TGTGCCAGCAGCTTAGCCGGACTAGCGGAGCAGTTCTTC. Together with reference TRBV7-8 and TRBJ2-1, the CDR3 gives the full variable domain: GAGVSQSPRYKVAKRGQDVALRCDPISGHVSLFWYQQALGQGPEFLTYFQNEAQLDKSGLPSDRFFAERPEGSVSTLKIQRTQQEDSAVYLCASSLAGLAEQFFGPGTRLTVL.